This TCR beta chain is from a study of T cell changes during pregnancy in multiple sclerosis. V was clipped by 1 base and J by 1 base, with 8 bases between them. The CDR3 covers 15 residues. CDR1 is MGHRA, CDR2 YSYEKL, per germline. Sequenced by immunoSEQ multiplex PCR; TCRdb stores in-frame clones only, minus some. The sample records approximately 40,000 clones, almost 95% being singletons. This chain connects TRBV4-1 to TRBJ1-5; D ambiguous. The source is a female donor with multiple sclerosis, enrolled in a pregnancy study. The sequenced sample was peripheral blood. The CDR3 reads CASSQVGMSNQPQHF. The CDR3 bases are TGCGCCAGCAGCCAAGTAGGTATGAGCAATCAGCCCCAGCATTTT.